The 16 T cell receptor beta chains presented below share a single source sample, sequenced in a study of Ad26.COV2.S vaccination and SARS-CoV-2 variants. Treatment: some 20 received Ad26.COV2.S at low or high dose, single or two shots; roughly 5 received placebo; per-sample allocation not given. Vaccine and placebo recipients were sampled on day 63 after the first injection. Produced via immunoSEQ multiplex PCR; TCRdb's table is partial and in-frame only. The sample gives about 440,000 clones, 90% of which show up once; roughly 4% is in the top ten. Sequenced material: peripheral blood, taken in a trial of Ad26.COV2.S vaccine versus placebo. These receptors all stem from a person between 18 and 65 years old who received the Ad26.COV2.S COVID-19 vaccine or a placebo.

The chain recombines TRBV7-3 with TRBJ2-1; D may be TRBD2 (5 bases). The germline V and J ends were trimmed by 5 bases and 8 bases, with 13 bases remaining between them. The length of the CDR3 is 13 residues. Germline V gene lookup returns CDR1 SGHTA and CDR2 FQGTGA. CDR3 sequence: CASSILESDEQFF. As DNA, the CDR3 is TGTGCCAGCAGCATACTAGAGTCCGATGAGCAGTTCTTC.

This clone appeared a single time. A read error may produce the germline difference seen at one junction end. The gene calls are TRBV5-6 and TRBJ2-7, with 11 bases aligning to TRBD2. CDR1 and CDR2 (germline): SGHDT, YYEEEE. The CDR3 has 14 amino acids. CDR3 nucleotides: TGTGCCAGCAGCTTTCGGCTAGCGGGAGGCCCCCCGGGTTTC. Its protein product is CASSFRLAGGPPGF.

The chain is built from TRBV6-2 or TRBV6-3 and TRBJ1-5, with TRBD1 identical over 11 bases. V lost 4 bases to trimming and J lost 2 bases; unmatched junction nucleotides: 4. This CDR3 is 16 amino acids long. Per germline, CDR1 MNHEY and CDR2 SVGEGT. The CDR3: CASSWTGGVGNQPQHF. In DNA, the CDR3 is TGTGCCAGCAGTTGGACAGGGGGCGTCGGCAATCAGCCCCAGCATTTT.

The chain is built from TRBV4-2 and TRBJ2-5, with TRBD1 matching over 7 bases. Germline V gives CDR1 LGHNA, CDR2 YNFKEQ. CDR3 length equals 16 residues. V shed 0 bases, J shed 1 base, and the junction held 5 bases outside the gene matches. CDR3 sequence reads: CASSQDGGQLQETQYF. The CDR3 DNA is TGTGCCAGCAGCCAAGATGGGGGACAGCTCCAAGAGACCCAGTACTTC.

V and J are TRBV5-6 and TRBJ2-7; the D is unclear. The CDR3 is 13 amino acids. The V end lost 1 base, the J end lost 3 bases, and 8 bases lay between the germline ends. Germline values: CDR1 SGHDT, CDR2 YYEEEE. CDR3 amino acids: CASSLYWDYEQYF. The CDR3 region has the DNA TGTGCCAGCAGCTTGTACTGGGACTACGAGCAGTACTTC.

V and J are TRBV4-2 and TRBJ2-5; possible D gene TRBD2, 5 bases. V was trimmed by 0 bases and J by 5 bases, leaving 13 bases between them. CDR1 and CDR2 (germline): LGHNA, YNFKEQ. The CDR3 runs 15 residues. Here the CDR3 reads CASSQDGVARETQYF. Here the CDR3 DNA reads TGTGCCAGCAGCCAAGATGGAGTAGCGAGGGAGACCCAGTACTTC.

Only one count was recorded for this clone. The chain recombines TRBV19 with TRBJ2-6; D remains ambiguous. Germline loops: CDR1 LNHDA, CDR2 SQIVND (reference sequence). The CDR3 consists of 17 residues. The V and J ends lost 5 bases and 0 bases respectively, with 14 bases between them. The CDR3 DNA is TGTGCCAGTAGTTCTACTGGGAAAAGCTCTGGGGCCAACGTCCTGACTTTC. This translates into CASSSTGKSSGANVLTF.

This clone was observed a single time. The V and J genes are TRBV11-2 and TRBJ2-1, with TRBD2 as a possible D gene (5 bases). Germline CDR1 and CDR2: SGHAT and FQNNGV. V lost 5 bases and J lost 8, with 10 bases in between. The CDR3 loop spans 12 amino acids. For the CDR3, the DNA is TGTGCCAGCAGCCCCAGTAGCGATGAGCAGTTCTTC. Translating it yields CASSPSSDEQFF. Using reference TRBV11-2 and TRBJ2-1 for the parts outside the CDR3, the full variable domain is EAGVAQSPRYKIIEKRQSVAFWCNPISGHATLYWYQQILGQGPKLLIQFQNNGVVDDSQLPKDRFSAERLKGVDSTLKIQPAKLEDSAVYLCASSPSSDEQFFGPGTRLTVL.

Notes on this clone: This same CDR3 is encoded by further DNA sequences in the sample. The J gene is TRBJ2-1, the V gene TRBV24-1; TRBD2 aligns across 8 bases. J gave up 0 bases and V 4 bases, and 4 bases lay outside the gene matches. This CDR3 is built from 16 residues. Germline V gives CDR1 KGHDR, CDR2 SFDVKD. The CDR3, as DNA: TGTGCCACCAGTGACCCAAGCGGGAGCTCCTACAATGAGCAGTTCTTC. Its protein product is CATSDPSGSSYNEQFF.

This clone came up once. The chain joins TRBV15 to TRBJ1-3; 9 nucleotides agree with TRBD1. The CDR3 runs 16 residues. With 0 bases clipped from V and 4 bases from J, the junction kept 4 bases outside the gene matches. The V gene's germline CDR1 is LNHNV and CDR2 YYDKDF (reference sequence). The CDR3 here is CATSREDRGIGNTIYF. In nucleotides, the CDR3 is TGTGCCACCAGCAGAGAGGACAGGGGAATAGGAAACACCATATATTTT.

The V call is TRBV29-1, the J call TRBJ1-1; 8 nucleotides match TRBD1. Trimming removed 4 bases from V and 1 base from J; junction bases left unmatched: 5. The CDR3 spans 14 residues. Germline assignment: CDR1 SQVTM and CDR2 ANQGSEA. In DNA form, the CDR3 reads TGCAGCGTTGCATCCACAGGGGGGAACACTGAAGCTTTCTTT. This gives the protein CSVASTGGNTEAFF.

V gene TRBV12-3 or TRBV12-4 combines with J gene TRBJ2-1; D is unresolved. The CDR3 has 11 amino acids. Between the trimmed V and J ends, which lost 5 bases and 13 bases, there was a span of 12 bases. Written as DNA, the CDR3 is TGTGCCAGCAGTCAGGATCCAACCCAGTTCTTC. This sequence encodes CASSQDPTQFF.

The chain uses TRBV7-2 and TRBJ2-1; D uncertain. V lost 2 bases, J lost 8 bases, and 13 bases lay in between. The CDR3 covers 14 residues. The germline gives CDR1 SGHTA, CDR2 FQGNSA. As DNA, the CDR3 is TGTGCCAGCAGCTTACGATCACGAGCCCATGAGCAGTTCTTC. As protein: CASSLRSRAHEQFF.

The chain has TRBV19 and TRBJ2-7; perhaps D is TRBD1 or TRBD2 (7 bases each). From germline, CDR1 is LNHDA and CDR2 SQIVND (reference sequence). V was shortened by 3 bases and J by 4 bases, with 13 bases between the two germline ends. The CDR3 covers 14 residues. The CDR3 nucleotides are TGTGCCAGTAGTATCGGTCAGGGGGGGTACGAGCAGTACTTC. This gives the protein CASSIGQGGYEQYF.

This chain links TRBV19 with TRBJ2-5; 8 bases align to TRBD1. Germline V gene data show CDR1 as LNHDA and CDR2 as SQIVND (reference sequence). Trimming took 11 bases from V and 7 from J; bases not matched to a gene: 15. The CDR3 runs 14 residues. The DNA for the CDR3 is TGTGCCTCCCAAACCCGGACAGGGAGCTGGACCCAGTACTTC. Translated, it gives CASQTRTGSWTQYF. The full variable domain, rest sourced from reference TRBV19 and TRBJ2-5, is DGGITQSPKYLFRKEGQNVTLSCEQNLNHDAMYWYRQDPGQGLRLIYYSQIVNDFQKGDIAEGYSVSREKKESFPLTVTSAQKNPTAFYLCASQTRTGSWTQYFGPGTRLLVL.

J is TRBJ2-7 and V is TRBV30; D perhaps matches TRBD2 (5 bases). Deletions cut 1 base from V and 2 bases from J, with 12 bases between. Per germline, CDR1 GTSNPN and CDR2 SVGIG (reference sequence). The CDR3 is made up of 14 amino acids. The chain's CDR3 is CAWSARRGAYEQYF. In DNA, the CDR3 is TGTGCCTGGAGTGCCCGACGGGGAGCCTACGAGCAGTACTTC.